This T cell receptor (beta chain) was profiled in a study of neurological immune-mediated disorders. 5'RACE with 10-nucleotide random UMIs generated the cDNA. TCRdb reprocessed the 5' RACE reads via MiXCR and lists one record per CDR3 protein. Among 65,000 to 95,000 distinct CDR3 sequences, around 6% were seen once, and the ten largest hold 6.5% to 9.5%. Time point given: longitudinal time-point 2. The unsorted libraries were made from 2 million PBMCs kept at -80 C. Many counts were recorded for this clonotype. This TCR was recovered from a woman aged 55-70 years with multiple sclerosis. Material for sequencing was PBMCs.

CDR3 nucleotide sequence: TGTGCCAGCAGCGTAGGGCAGGGACCTGAAGCTTTCTTT. Translated: CASSVGQGPEAFF. The genes are TRBV9 and TRBJ1-1, with a possible D match to TRBD1 (5 bases). The V gene lost 0 bases and the J gene lost 6 bases, with 9 bases spanning the gap. The V gene's germline CDR1 is SGDLS and CDR2 YYNGEE. The CDR3 is 13 residues long.